The 29 T cell receptor beta chains in this list originate from one sample, sequenced in a study of cytomegalovirus exposure and HLA in healthy donors (dated by TCRdb to 2015 to 2018). Receptor libraries were prepared by the immunoSEQ multiplex PCR assay. For the multiplex PCR, a mixture combining 60 forward primers for TCR Vbeta segments and 13 reverse primers for TCR Jbeta segments was used. Drawn from immuneACCESS, this table holds only the in-frame rearrangements with V and J called that TCRdb kept. Clones are partly lost; checked studies trace under half to an unresolved V gene and leave the rest unexplained. For this sample the table gives 150,000 to 170,000 clones, of which approximately 74% were detected only once. Together, the top ten hold 2.1% of the sample. Sequenced: PBMCs. These receptor sequences come from a man aged 30 to 45 in good health and CMV-seronegative.

This clone was observed a handful of times. J is TRBJ2-7 and V is TRBV9; no reliable D call. The CDR3 has 13 amino acids. In germline, CDR1 is SGDLS, CDR2 YYNGEE. Trimming took 4 bases from V and 6 from J, leaving 14 bases between them. CDR3 in amino acids: CASSPPGRSEQYF. The CDR3 nucleotides read TGTGCCAGCAGCCCCCCAGGTCGTTCCGAGCAGTACTTC.

This clone was observed a handful of times. V and J are TRBV2 and TRBJ1-2; D might be TRBD1 (6 bases). This CDR3 has 17 residues. The germline CDR1 and CDR2 sequences are SNHLY and FYNNEI. The V gene lost 1 base and the J gene lost 3 bases, with 18 bases spanning the gap. The CDR3 DNA is TGTGCCAGCAGTGAAGATGAAGGACAGTTGTCTTACTATGGCTACACCTTC. Its protein is CASSEDEGQLSYYGYTF.

On this clone itself: Germline and junction disagree at one end, which may indicate a read error. This chain connects TRBV15 to TRBJ1-3; no definite D call. In germline, CDR1 is LNHNV, CDR2 YYDKDF (reference sequence). The length of the CDR3 is 11 residues. The CDR3 here is CATSRGEVRHF. The CDR3 DNA follows: TGTGCCACCAGCAGGGGAGAGGTCCGGCATTTT.

V gene TRBV28 combines with J gene TRBJ1-4; perhaps TRBD1 as D (6 bases). CDR1 is MDHEN and CDR2 is SYDVKM in the germline V gene. V was cut by 4 bases and J by 6 bases, with 12 bases left in between. This CDR3 region has 14 residues. In nucleotides, the CDR3 is TGTGCCAGCAGTTATCAGGGGTCGCATGAAAAACTGTTTTTT. As protein: CASSYQGSHEKLFF. Variable domain in full (rest from reference TRBV28 and TRBJ1-4): DVKVTQSSRYLVKRTGEKVFLECVQDMDHENMFWYRQDPGLGLRLIYFSYDVKMKEKGDIPEGYSVSREKKERFSLILESASTNQTSMYLCASSYQGSHEKLFFGSGTQLSVL.

The V gene is TRBV28, the J gene TRBJ1-6, with 8 bases identical to TRBD1. Germline values: CDR1 MDHEN, CDR2 SYDVKM. There are 17 residues in the CDR3. J was trimmed by 8 bases and V by 5 bases; bases with no gene match: 14. The CDR3 here is CASSGDRGRGRDSPLHF. CDR3 coding DNA: TGTGCCAGCAGTGGCGACAGGGGCCGCGGTCGGGATTCACCCCTCCACTTT.

The chain is built from TRBV29-1 and TRBJ2-7, with a tentative D call TRBD1 (5 bases). The CDR3 extends over 12 amino acids. Trimming cost V 1 base and J 2 bases, with 6 bases left between them. In germline, CDR1 is SQVTM, CDR2 ANQGSEA. The CDR3 nucleotides read TGCAGCGTTGAAGGACAGACCTACGAGCAGTACTTC. Amino acid sequence: CSVEGQTYEQYF.

The rearrangement links TRBV5-8 to TRBJ2-1; possibly TRBD2 for D (6 bases). Germline V CDR1 and CDR2: SGHTS, YDEGEE. The CDR3 totals 10 residues. Trimming removed 7 bases from V and 8 bases from J, with 7 bases in between. CDR3: CASGGYEQFF. The CDR3 bases are TGTGCCAGCGGAGGGTATGAGCAGTTCTTC. Drawing the rest from reference TRBV5-8 and TRBJ2-1, the complete variable domain is EAGVTQSPTHLIKTRGQQATLRCSPISGHTSVYWYQQALGLGLQFLLWYDEGEERNRGNFPPRFSGRQFPNYSSELNVNALELEDSALYLCASGGYEQFFGPGTRLTVL.

This chain joins TRBV5-1 and TRBJ1-6, with D tentatively TRBD1 (5 bases). V lost 7 bases and J lost 6, with 17 bases in between. The CDR3 runs to 15 residues. In germline, CDR1 is SGHRS, CDR2 YFSETQ. The CDR3 loop reads CASRKQAAANSPLHF. In nucleotides, the CDR3 is TGCGCCAGCCGCAAACAGGCGGCAGCTAATTCACCCCTCCACTTT.

The V call is TRBV7-8, the J call TRBJ2-3, with D perhaps TRBD1 (7 bases). This CDR3 spans 17 amino acids. The germline CDR1 and CDR2 sequences are SGHVS and FQNEAQ. V lost 5 bases and J lost 6, with 24 bases in between. CDR3 sequence reads: CASSPRGGTVNTDTQYF. The CDR3 DNA follows: TGTGCCAGCAGCCCAAGGGGCGGGACAGTAAACACGGATACGCAGTATTTT.

This chain connects TRBV6-5 to TRBJ2-1, with a weak D call TRBD2 (7 bases). The CDR3 totals 16 residues. Trimming removed 2 bases from V and 3 bases from J, with 14 bases in between. Per the germline V gene, CDR1 is MNHEY and CDR2 is SVGAGI. For the CDR3, the DNA is TGTGCCAGCAGTTACACCCCGGGGGGCGGCTACAATGAGCAGTTCTTC. Translation gives CASSYTPGGGYNEQFF.

The genes are TRBV6-5 and TRBJ2-2, with 10 bases aligning to TRBD1. Per the germline V gene, CDR1 is MNHEY and CDR2 is SVGAGI. The CDR3 covers 16 residues. The trim removed 0 bases at V and 6 bases at J, leaving 4 bases unmatched. The CDR3 protein is CASSYSRDRGAGELFF. The CDR3, as DNA: TGTGCCAGCAGTTACTCGAGGGACAGGGGCGCCGGGGAGCTGTTTTTT.

V gene TRBV5-1 combines with J gene TRBJ2-7; D perhaps matches TRBD1 (6 bases). The CDR3 is 16 residues long. The V gene's germline CDR1 is SGHRS and CDR2 YFSETQ. V lost 2 bases to trimming and J lost 2 bases, with 17 bases between them. This CDR3 reads CASSLTPGTRAYEQYF. In nucleotides, the CDR3 is TGCGCCAGCAGCTTAACCCCCGGGACACGAGCCTACGAGCAGTACTTC.

CDR3: CAGRVKGGGGDEQFF. DNA of the CDR3: TGTGCAGGGAGGGTTAAGGGAGGGGGAGGCGATGAGCAGTTCTTC. The chain uses TRBV30 and TRBJ2-1; a possible D gene is TRBD2 (7 bases). This CDR3 comprises 15 residues. Germline V CDR1 and CDR2: GTSNPN, SVGIG (reference sequence).

The V and J genes are TRBV2 and TRBJ1-2, with TRBD1 matching 9 bases. Germline trimming cut 0 bases from V and 12 bases from J; bases unmatched to any gene: 11. The CDR3 extends over 15 amino acids. Per germline, CDR1 SNHLY and CDR2 FYNNEI. CDR3 protein: CASSEAEQGAVRHTF. In DNA, the CDR3 is TGTGCCAGCAGTGAAGCGGAACAGGGGGCTGTTCGACACACCTTC. Combining the CDR3 with reference TRBV2 and TRBJ1-2 gives the whole variable domain EPEVTQTPSHQVTQMGQEVILRCVPISNHLYFYWYRQILGQKVEFLVSFYNNEISEKSEIFDDQFSVERPDGSNFTLKIRSTKLEDSAMYFCASSEAEQGAVRHTFGSGTRLTVV.

This clone was recorded only once. V usage is TRBV2 and J usage is TRBJ2-5; 11 nucleotides align to TRBD1. Looked up from germline, CDR1 is SNHLY and CDR2 is FYNNEI. V dropped 6 bases and J dropped 1; count of bases not matched to a gene: 10. The CDR3 consists of 17 residues. CDR3 sequence reads: CASSLTGQGVAQETQYF. The CDR3 region has the DNA TGTGCCAGCAGCCTAACGGGACAGGGGGTAGCCCAAGAGACCCAGTACTTC.

About this clone: The junction differs from germline at one of its ends, possibly a read error. The chain links TRBV5-4 to TRBJ1-2, with D tentatively TRBD1 (5 bases). Looked up from germline, CDR1 is SGHNT and CDR2 is YYREEE (reference sequence). The CDR3 is 15 amino acids. The CDR3 nucleotides read TGTGCCAGCAGCTCTCCGAGTCAGGGATACTATGGCTACCCCTTC. Translating gives CASSSPSQGYYGYPF.

The V gene is TRBV9, the J gene TRBJ2-3, with D possibly matching TRBD2 (5 bases). The germline V gene encodes CDR1 SGDLS and CDR2 YYNGEE. Trimming took 4 bases from V and 2 from J, leaving 17 bases between them. This CDR3 is 16 amino acids long. CDR3 protein: CASSTVGWTYTDTQYF. The CDR3, as DNA: TGTGCCAGCAGCACGGTAGGGTGGACTTACACAGATACGCAGTATTTT.

V is TRBV7-2 and J is TRBJ2-7, with D maybe TRBD2 (7 bases). Trimming pared 4 bases from V and 2 bases from J, leaving 15 bases between. The CDR3 totals 15 residues. Germline V gene data show CDR1 as SGHTA and CDR2 as FQGNSA. The CDR3 DNA sequence: TGTGCCAGCAGCTCCCAGGGAGGGGGGACCTACGAGCAGTACTTC. Its protein is CASSSQGGGTYEQYF.

The chain has TRBV9 and TRBJ2-1; tentative D call: TRBD2 (5 bases). Trimming stripped 0 bases from V and 5 bases from J, with 15 bases between. CDR3 length: 16 amino acids. Germline values: CDR1 SGDLS, CDR2 YYNGEE. CDR3 coding DNA: TGTGCCAGCAGCGTAGCTTCAAGGACTCTAAACAATGAGCAGTTCTTC. Translation: CASSVASRTLNNEQFF.

The rearrangement joins TRBV10-3 to TRBJ2-3, with D perhaps TRBD1 (5 bases). Germline CDR1 reads ENHRY; CDR2 reads SYGVKD. The CDR3 totals 16 residues. Trimming shortened V by 2 bases and J by 1 base, and 13 bases separated the two germline ends. CDR3 loop: CAISELAGFGTDTQYF. The CDR3 nucleotides read TGTGCCATCAGTGAGCTTGCAGGGTTTGGCACAGATACGCAGTATTTT.

J is TRBJ1-3 and V is TRBV6-1; possible D gene TRBD1, 5 bases. Per germline, CDR1 MNHNS and CDR2 SASEGT. V lost 3 bases and J lost 7, with 13 bases in between. The CDR3 has 14 amino acids. CDR3 amino acids: CASSDQGKGNTIYF. The DNA for the CDR3 is TGTGCCAGCAGTGATCAGGGTAAAGGCAACACCATATATTTT.

Points on this clone: This sample includes further DNA sequences coding for the same CDR3. The gene calls are TRBV7-2 and TRBJ2-7, with TRBD2 as a possible D gene (5 bases). Deletions cut 1 base from V and 6 bases from J, with 10 bases between. This CDR3 contains 13 residues. Germline V gene sequence: CDR1 SGHTA, CDR2 FQGNSA. This chain's CDR3 is CASSLDRGSEQYF. The CDR3 DNA is TGTGCCAGCAGCTTAGATAGAGGGAGCGAGCAGTACTTC.

The CDR3 DNA reads TGTGCCAGCAGTTTATCCCTTCGAGGACAGACCTACGAGCAGTACTTC. Protein sequence: CASSLSLRGQTYEQYF. The V call is TRBV28, the J call TRBJ2-5, with a weak D call TRBD1 (6 bases). The end of the DNA aligns better with TRBJ2-7, so the J call may be wrong. There are 16 residues in the CDR3. The V gene's germline CDR1 is MDHEN and CDR2 SYDVKM.

The chain couples TRBV5-1 to TRBJ2-3; tentative D call: TRBD1 (6 bases). This CDR3 contains 16 residues. Between the trimmed V and J ends, which lost 0 bases and 3 bases, there was a span of 14 bases. From germline, CDR1 is SGHRS and CDR2 YFSETQ. This CDR3 reads CASSLVGQQPTDTQYF. CDR3 nucleotide sequence: TGCGCCAGCAGCTTGGTTGGACAGCAACCAACAGATACGCAGTATTTT.

The chain uses TRBV6-6 and TRBJ1-5; tentative D call: TRBD1 (6 bases). This CDR3 has 15 amino acids. Deletions cut 3 bases from V and 0 bases from J, with 9 bases between. The germline CDR1 and CDR2 sequences are MNHNY and SVGAGI (reference sequence). CDR3 DNA sequence: TGTGCCAGCAGTTATGACAGGAATAGCAATCAGCCCCAGCATTTT. Amino acids: CASSYDRNSNQPQHF.

V gene TRBV18 combines with J gene TRBJ2-7, with TRBD2 as a possible D gene (6 bases). The V and J ends lost 3 bases and 9 bases respectively, with 24 bases between them. CDR3 size: 16 residues. The germline CDR1 and CDR2 sequences are KGHSH and LQKENI. The CDR3 DNA sequence: TGTGCCAGCTCACCTTTCCCGGGCCTCGGGGGTTCGGGGCAGTACTTC. Protein product: CASSPFPGLGGSGQYF.

The chain combines TRBV6-5 with TRBJ2-5, with 10 bases matching TRBD2. J was trimmed by 4 bases and V by 5 bases; bases with no gene match: 4. The CDR3 covers 14 residues. Germline lookup yields CDR1 MNHEY and CDR2 SVGAGI. CDR3 sequence (DNA): TGTGCCAGCAGTACGGGACTAGCGAGAGAGACCCAGTACTTC. It translates to CASSTGLARETQYF.

Comments on this clone: The junction departs from germline at one end; a sequencing error may be responsible. The V gene is TRBV7-8, the J gene TRBJ1-5; no reliable D call. Germline lookup yields CDR1 SGHVS and CDR2 FQNEAQ. The CDR3 is 14 amino acids. CDR3 coding DNA: TGTGCCAGCAGCTTAGCGCTTAGCAATCAGCCCCAGAATTTT. Translation gives CASSLALSNQPQNF.

The rearrangement links TRBV5-1 to TRBJ2-5, with 9 bases aligning to TRBD1. The J call is in doubt because the DNA end fits TRBJ2-7 better. The germline CDR1 and CDR2 sequences are SGHRS and YFSETQ. The CDR3 loop spans 16 amino acids. The CDR3 DNA sequence: TGCGCCAGCAGCTCTGGACAGGGGATAAGCTCCTACGAGCAGTACTTC. Translated, it gives CASSSGQGISSYEQYF.